A single T cell receptor beta chain is shown here with its context. As yet, its antigen is unknown. Method: immunoSEQ multiplex PCR; TCRdb's copy keeps in-frame clones and lacks some. The table lists around 76,000 clones, around 90% of them singletons, with around 3.3% in the top ten. Trimming left V 5 bases short and J 5 bases short, with 18 bases between. Germline assignment: CDR1 SGHDN and CDR2 FVKESK. This CDR3 has 15 residues. The data stem from a study of identifying expanded T cells in peripheral blood. Points from the study as a whole: Differentially abundant clones: 0.95 to 1.5 between replicates, approximately 16 at approximately 14 days, more than 18 at four.

The sequence was collected from a person aged 18 to 75 in good health. The V call is TRBV14, the J call TRBJ1-1; D is unresolved. The specimen was blood. In DNA form, the CDR3 reads TGTGCCAGCAGCTTCAGCGGGCAGGTGGTAACTGAAGCTTTCTTT. Encoded protein: CASSFSGQVVTEAFF.